This TCR beta chain was obtained from a study of blood T cell repertoires in COVID-19. Overall study context: In each case, the material was cDNA or gDNA derived from T cells, B-cell-depleted T cells, or PBMCs.

V lost 3 bases and J lost 4, with 13 bases in between. Germline lookup yields CDR1 DFQATT and CDR2 SNEGSKA (reference sequence). The length of the CDR3 is 14 residues. TCRdb keeps only in-frame clones here, not all; method: immunoSEQ multiplex PCR. The data contain about 78,000 clones, 80% to 95% of them singletons. The sequence came from a woman older than 75 with acute or convalescent COVID-19. The rearrangement uses TRBV20-1 and TRBJ2-1, with a tentative D call TRBD2 (5 bases). Sequencing was carried out using peripheral blood. Here the CDR3 reads CSASRASGYNEQFF. For the CDR3, the DNA is TGCAGTGCTAGTCGGGCCTCGGGATACAATGAGCAGTTCTTC.